Following are 6 T cell receptor beta chains from one sample sequenced in a study of cytomegalovirus exposure and HLA in healthy donors. Profiled with immunoSEQ multiplex PCR; TCRdb holds only in-frame clones, not every one. The table lists tens of thousands of clones, 89% of them singletons. Material for sequencing was PBMCs. Receptors originate from a woman aged 18-29 years in good health and CMV-seronegative.

The chain links TRBV6-1 to TRBJ1-2; 8 nucleotides agree with TRBD1. V gave up 2 bases and J gave up 6 bases; unmatched junction bases: 5. The CDR3 covers 14 residues. Germline V CDR1 and CDR2: MNHNS, SASEGT. The chain's CDR3 is CASSEPTGVDGYTF. CDR3 nucleotide sequence: TGTGCCAGCAGTGAACCGACAGGGGTTGATGGCTACACCTTC.

The V call is TRBV19, the J call TRBJ2-2, with a weak D call TRBD2 (7 bases). The CDR3 length is 16 residues. The ends were cut back, 5 bases at V and 4 bases at J, with 17 bases in the middle. Germline V gene sequence: CDR1 LNHDA, CDR2 SQIVND (reference sequence). CDR3 nucleotides: TGTGCCAGTAGTCTTTGGGGGCGGGAGCCCACCGGGGAGCTGTTTTTT. Its protein is CASSLWGREPTGELFF. Full variable domain (remainder filled in from reference TRBV19 and TRBJ2-2): DGGITQSPKYLFRKEGQNVTLSCEQNLNHDAMYWYRQDPGQGLRLIYYSQIVNDFQKGDIAEGYSVSREKKESFPLTVTSAQKNPTAFYLCASSLWGREPTGELFFGEGSRLTVL.

J is TRBJ1-1 and V is TRBV19; 11 bases agree with TRBD1. This CDR3 spans 16 amino acids. Germline V CDR1 and CDR2: LNHDA, SQIVND (reference sequence). The J segment lost 1 base and the V segment lost 6 bases, leaving 7 bases of the junction unmatched. The CDR3 here is CASREWTGGWNTEAFF. CDR3 sequence (DNA): TGTGCCAGTAGGGAGTGGACAGGGGGCTGGAACACTGAAGCTTTCTTT. Together with reference TRBV19 and TRBJ1-1, the CDR3 gives the full variable domain: DGGITQSPKYLFRKEGQNVTLSCEQNLNHDAMYWYRQDPGQGLRLIYYSQIVNDFQKGDIAEGYSVSREKKESFPLTVTSAQKNPTAFYLCASREWTGGWNTEAFFGQGTRLTVV.

The chain joins TRBV29-1 to TRBJ2-7; 8 nucleotides match TRBD1. CDR1 and CDR2 (germline): SQVTM, ANQGSEA. This CDR3 comprises 12 residues. V trimming: 6 bases; J trimming: 2 bases; junction bases outside the gene matches: 3. CDR3 region: CSVRQGPYEQYF. CDR3 in DNA: TGCAGCGTACGACAGGGGCCCTACGAGCAGTACTTC.

The rearrangement joins TRBV19 to TRBJ2-1, with a tentative D call TRBD2 (5 bases). This CDR3 comprises 14 residues. The V and J ends lost 7 bases and 0 bases respectively, with 10 bases between them. Germline assignment: CDR1 LNHDA and CDR2 SQIVND (reference sequence). In DNA, the CDR3 is TGTGCCAGTAATGTGGGGAGCTCCTACAATGAGCAGTTCTTC. This encodes CASNVGSSYNEQFF.

CDR3 protein: CASRTMGLGYEQYF. The DNA for the CDR3 is TGTGCCAGCAGAACGATGGGACTAGGCTACGAGCAGTACTTC. The chain recombines TRBV28 with TRBJ2-7, with 8 bases aligning to TRBD2. This CDR3 spans 14 amino acids. In germline, CDR1 is MDHEN, CDR2 SYDVKM. V was clipped by 6 bases and J by 3 bases; unmatched bases: 7.